This T cell receptor (beta chain) is from a study of T cells after posttransplantation cyclophosphamide. General observations from the study: Recipient CMV seropositivity and CMV reactivation strongly tracked TRB clonality.

A marrow graft followed busulfan-fludarabine conditioning, with cyclophosphamide on days +3 and +4. V lost 1 base and J lost 0, with 7 bases in between. Germline V gene lookup returns CDR1 SGHVS and CDR2 FQNEAQ. The CDR3 totals 15 residues. About this clone itself: As yet, its antigen is unknown. Other nucleotide sequences in the sample specify the same CDR3.

Libraries were prepared by immunoSEQ multiplex PCR; TCRdb keeps only in-frame clonotypes and omits some of them. This table holds 7,000 to 8,000 clones, 80% to 90% found once. Here the sequenced sample was CD4+ T cells sorted from blood, taken around 1,200 days after allogeneic stem cell transplant with posttransplant cyclophosphamide. The genes are TRBV7-8 and TRBJ1-5, with a possible D match to TRBD1 (6 bases). The TCR comes from a female patient in her forties who received an allogeneic stem cell transplant from a related donor, was CMV-positive, and had no GVHD. The graft donor may be the source of some T cells. This chain's CDR3 is CASSLDRASNQPQHF. CDR3 DNA: TGTGCCAGCAGCTTAGACAGGGCTAGCAATCAGCCCCAGCATTTT.